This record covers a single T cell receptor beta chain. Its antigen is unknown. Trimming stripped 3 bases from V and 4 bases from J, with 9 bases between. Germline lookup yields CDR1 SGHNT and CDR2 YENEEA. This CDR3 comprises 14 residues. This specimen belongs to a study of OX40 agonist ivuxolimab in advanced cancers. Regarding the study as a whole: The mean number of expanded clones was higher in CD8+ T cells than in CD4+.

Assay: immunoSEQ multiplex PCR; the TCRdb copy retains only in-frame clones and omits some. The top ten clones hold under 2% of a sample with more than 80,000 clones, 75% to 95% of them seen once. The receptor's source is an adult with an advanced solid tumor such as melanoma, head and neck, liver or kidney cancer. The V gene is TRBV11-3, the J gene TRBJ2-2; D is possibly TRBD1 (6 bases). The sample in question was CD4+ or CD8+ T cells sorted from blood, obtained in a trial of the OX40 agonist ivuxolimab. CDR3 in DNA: TGTGCCAGCAGCTTTCAGGGGACCACCGGGGAGCTGTTTTTT. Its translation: CASSFQGTTGELFF.